A single sample is the source of the 27 T cell receptor beta chains below, sequenced in a study of cytomegalovirus exposure and HLA in healthy donors. Vbeta (60) and Jbeta (13) primers were used in the PCR. The repertoire was sequenced with immunoSEQ multiplex PCR; TCRdb's copy has only in-frame clones and lacks some. The table includes about 140,000 clones, 82% detected once. Sequencing was done on a sample of PBMCs. Source of these receptors: a man younger than 45 in good health and CMV-seropositive.

The chain uses TRBV9 and TRBJ2-7; 10 positions match TRBD1. This CDR3 has 15 amino acids. CDR1 SGDLS and CDR2 YYNGEE come from the germline V gene. V was pared by 0 bases and J by 7 bases, with 7 bases of the junction left unmatched. CDR3 sequence: CASSVDGGQGREQYF. In DNA, the CDR3 is TGTGCCAGCAGCGTAGATGGGGGACAGGGGCGGGAGCAGTACTTC. Full variable domain (outside the CDR3, taken from reference TRBV9 and TRBJ2-7): DSGVTQTPKHLITATGQRVTLRCSPRSGDLSVYWYQQSLDQGLQFLIQYYNGEERAKGNILERFSAQQFPDLHSELNLSSLELGDSALYFCASSVDGGQGREQYFGPGTRLTVT.

The V and J genes are TRBV6-5 and TRBJ1-1, with D maybe TRBD1 (5 bases). Trimming took 7 bases from V and 4 from J, leaving 13 bases between them. The CDR3 has 13 residues. Per germline, CDR1 MNHEY and CDR2 SVGAGI. This CDR3 is CASTVREGTEAFF. The CDR3 DNA reads TGTGCCAGCACTGTCAGGGAAGGCACTGAAGCTTTCTTT.

This clone came up once. The V gene is TRBV7-3, the J gene TRBJ2-1; D is possibly TRBD2 (5 bases). Germline V gene data show CDR1 as SGHTA and CDR2 as FQGTGA. The CDR3 sequence is 13 residues long. Trimming left V 3 bases short and J 5 bases short, with 8 bases between. The CDR3 here is CASSLDGNNEQFF. Here the CDR3 DNA reads TGTGCCAGCAGCTTGGACGGGAACAATGAGCAGTTCTTC.

The chain has TRBV6-6 and TRBJ2-1, with TRBD2 as a possible D gene (5 bases). The germline V gene encodes CDR1 MNHNY and CDR2 SVGAGI (reference sequence). Trimming removed 6 bases from V and 10 bases from J, with 13 bases in between. This CDR3 has 12 residues. As DNA, the CDR3 is TGTGCCAGCAGGGTAGCGTCGGGGGAGCAGTTCTTC. Translated: CASRVASGEQFF.

The chain couples TRBV28 to TRBJ2-2; D might be TRBD2 (6 bases). Trimming pared 3 bases from V and 0 bases from J, leaving 11 bases between. The CDR3 is 16 amino acids. Germline CDR1 MDHEN, CDR2 SYDVKM. The CDR3: CASSFVGGTNTGELFF. The CDR3 coding sequence is TGTGCCAGCAGTTTCGTGGGGGGAACGAACACCGGGGAGCTGTTTTTT.

V gene TRBV29-1 combines with J gene TRBJ2-1; 11 nucleotides match TRBD2. The junction had 2 bases not matched to a gene; V was cut back by 4 bases and J by 6 bases. Germline CDR1 is SQVTM and CDR2 is ANQGSEA. The CDR3 loop spans 13 amino acids. The CDR3 DNA follows: TGCAGCGTTGGACTAGCGGGAACCAATGAGCAGTTCTTC. Translated: CSVGLAGTNEQFF.

The chain carries TRBV7-8 and TRBJ1-1; no clear D gene. Germline V CDR1 and CDR2: SGHVS, FQNEAQ. This CDR3 region has 14 residues. Trimming pared 2 bases from V and 0 bases from J, leaving 7 bases between. The CDR3 bases are TGTGCCAGCAGCTTACAGGTTATGAACACTGAAGCTTTCTTT. Its translation is CASSLQVMNTEAFF.

J is TRBJ2-7 and V is TRBV19; a possible D gene is TRBD1 (5 bases). Trimming pared 6 bases from V and 4 bases from J, leaving 19 bases between. The CDR3 loop spans 15 amino acids. The germline V gene encodes CDR1 LNHDA and CDR2 SQIVND (reference sequence). The CDR3 reads CASSHLPTDKYEQYF. CDR3 DNA sequence: TGTGCCAGTAGCCATCTCCCGACAGATAAGTACGAGCAGTACTTC.

The J gene is TRBJ2-1, the V gene TRBV2; 8 nucleotides match TRBD1. There are 14 residues in the CDR3. Germline-derived CDR1 and CDR2 are SNHLY and FYNNEI. V dropped 5 bases and J dropped 10; count of bases not matched to a gene: 10. The CDR3 DNA reads as TGTGCCAGCAGTAAGGACAGGGATTGGGCGGAGCAGTTCTTC. Amino acid sequence: CASSKDRDWAEQFF.

The chain uses TRBV11-1 and TRBJ1-1; the D is unclear. CDR1 is SGHAT, CDR2 FQDESV, per germline (reference sequence). V lost 3 bases to trimming and J lost 4 bases, with 15 bases between them. The CDR3 contains 15 residues. Here the CDR3 DNA reads TGTGCCAGCAGCTTCCAGAGGGAGGCGAGCACTGAAGCTTTCTTT. This encodes CASSFQREASTEAFF.

This chain's CDR3 is CASSTGAQETQYF. The CDR3 DNA reads TGCGCCAGCAGCACAGGGGCACAAGAGACCCAGTACTTC. V usage is TRBV10-1 and J usage is TRBJ2-5; 7 nucleotides agree with TRBD1. CDR1 is WNHNN and CDR2 is SYGVQD in the germline V gene (reference sequence). V lost 6 bases, J lost 2 bases, and 3 bases stayed unmatched. The length of the CDR3 is 13 residues.

The rearrangement links TRBV5-1 to TRBJ1-4; TRBD1 matches at 8 bases. Germline CDR1 reads SGHRS; CDR2 reads YFSETQ. The V segment lost 2 bases and the J segment 7 bases; nucleotides outside the gene matches: 4. The length of the CDR3 is 14 residues. The chain's CDR3 is CASSFGQGGEKLFF. CDR3 sequence (DNA): TGCGCCAGCAGCTTTGGACAGGGAGGTGAAAAACTGTTTTTT.

This clone was seen only a few times. The rearrangement uses TRBV5-1 and TRBJ1-4; 10 positions agree with TRBD1. V gave up 4 bases and J gave up 8 bases; unmatched junction bases: 8. This CDR3 has 15 residues. The germline V gene encodes CDR1 SGHRS and CDR2 YFSETQ. The CDR3 is CASSLLGTGDEKLFF. The CDR3 DNA follows: TGCGCCAGCAGCCTCCTCGGGACAGGGGACGAAAAACTGTTTTTT.

The J gene is TRBJ2-5, the V gene TRBV28, with a tentative D call TRBD1 (6 bases). Deletions cut 3 bases from V and 5 bases from J, with 25 bases between. Per the germline V gene, CDR1 is MDHEN and CDR2 is SYDVKM. The CDR3 contains 18 residues. CDR3 region: CASSFSGGPRGLAETQYF. The CDR3 nucleotides read TGTGCCAGCAGTTTTAGTGGGGGCCCGAGGGGGTTGGCGGAGACCCAGTACTTC.

V and J are TRBV18 and TRBJ1-6, with TRBD1 as a possible D gene (5 bases). This CDR3 region has 16 residues. Per the germline V gene, CDR1 is KGHSH and CDR2 is LQKENI. V was cut by 2 bases and J by 6 bases, with 14 bases left in between. CDR3 residues: CASSPSTHGGNSPLHF. DNA of the CDR3: TGTGCCAGCTCACCATCGACACACGGGGGTAATTCACCCCTCCACTTT.

The chain uses TRBV15 and TRBJ2-1, with a possible D match to TRBD2 (5 bases). Per the germline V gene, CDR1 is LNHNV and CDR2 is YYDKDF (reference sequence). The V gene lost 1 base and the J gene lost 8 bases, with 15 bases spanning the gap. The CDR3 sequence is 15 residues long. This chain's CDR3 is CATSRGEGAIHEQFF. The CDR3, as DNA: TGTGCCACCAGCAGAGGAGAGGGAGCGATCCATGAGCAGTTCTTC.

This clone occurred a few times. The V gene is TRBV27, the J gene TRBJ2-3; TRBD2 aligns across 7 bases. V dropped 2 bases and J dropped 4; count of bases not matched to a gene: 9. The CDR3 covers 16 residues. CDR1 is MNHEY, CDR2 SMNVEV, per germline (reference sequence). CDR3 in DNA: TGTGCCAGCAGTTTAAATCTGGGAGGGGAGGCAGATACGCAGTATTTT. It codes for CASSLNLGGEADTQYF.

V usage is TRBV2 and J usage is TRBJ2-3, with 8 nucleotides matching TRBD1. CDR1 and CDR2 (germline): SNHLY, FYNNEI. The CDR3 runs 14 residues. V shed 6 bases and J 4 bases; nucleotides not matched to a gene: 6. The CDR3 sequence is CASSLGQGADTQYF. For the CDR3, the DNA is TGTGCCAGCAGCCTTGGACAGGGTGCAGATACGCAGTATTTT.

V usage is TRBV10-3 and J usage is TRBJ1-5; TRBD1 is a possible D gene (5 bases). Trimming removed 0 bases from V and 6 bases from J, with 9 bases in between. Per the germline V gene, CDR1 is ENHRY and CDR2 is SYGVKD. The CDR3 loop spans 14 amino acids. The CDR3 region has the DNA TGTGCCATCAGTGAGTCGGCAGGGCTTCAGCCCCAGCATTTT. It is translated as CAISESAGLQPQHF.

This clone was seen a single time. The J gene is TRBJ1-2, the V gene TRBV30, with TRBD1 matching over 12 bases. This CDR3 has 17 residues. Trimming took 3 bases from V and 8 from J; bases not matched to a gene: 16. From germline, CDR1 is GTSNPN and CDR2 SVGIG (reference sequence). The CDR3 nucleotides read TGTGCCTGGAGGTACCTACCGGGACAGGGGGCCCTGGACGGCTACACCTTC. Its protein is CAWRYLPGQGALDGYTF.

This chain joins TRBV7-8 and TRBJ2-3; 9 bases line up with TRBD2. V trimming: 5 bases; J trimming: 3 bases; junction bases outside the gene matches: 6. This CDR3 has 15 residues. Germline CDR1 and CDR2: SGHVS and FQNEAQ. CDR3 amino acids: CASSLWTSETDTQYF. DNA of the CDR3: TGTGCCAGCAGCCTATGGACTAGCGAGACAGATACGCAGTATTTT.

The rearrangement uses TRBV9 and TRBJ2-5, with a tentative D call TRBD1 (6 bases). Per the germline V gene, CDR1 is SGDLS and CDR2 is YYNGEE. The V end lost 8 bases, the J end lost 2 bases, and 13 bases lay between the germline ends. The CDR3 sequence is 13 residues long. CDR3 bases: TGTGCCAGTTTACAGGGTCTACAAGAGACCCAGTACTTC. Its protein product is CASLQGLQETQYF.

The chain carries TRBV2 and TRBJ2-7; 8 nucleotides match TRBD1. The CDR3 is 14 residues long. Germline assignment: CDR1 SNHLY and CDR2 FYNNEI. The V segment lost 10 bases and the J segment 2 bases; nucleotides outside the gene matches: 10. CDR3 sequence (DNA): TGTGCCACCCTCCCCGGGACAGGCACCTACGAGCAGTACTTC. This codes for CATLPGTGTYEQYF.

This chain joins TRBV19 and TRBJ2-1; 7 positions match TRBD1. Germline V gene lookup returns CDR1 LNHDA and CDR2 SQIVND (reference sequence). V was pared by 4 bases and J by 3 bases, with 6 bases of the junction left unmatched. CDR3 size: 15 residues. This chain's CDR3 is CASSNTGVFYNEQFF. In nucleotides, the CDR3 is TGTGCCAGTAGTAATACAGGGGTCTTCTACAATGAGCAGTTCTTC.

This sequence joins TRBV27 and TRBJ1-4; 7 bases line up with TRBD1. This CDR3 comprises 15 residues. V lost 4 bases and J lost 10; bases outside the gene matches: 12. From germline, CDR1 is MNHEY and CDR2 SMNVEV (reference sequence). In DNA form, the CDR3 reads TGTGCCAGCAGTTCACAGGGGAAAGGGTTTCGAAAACTGTTTTTT. Encoded protein: CASSSQGKGFRKLFF.

The rearrangement links TRBV19 to TRBJ2-3, with 7 positions matching TRBD2. Germline trimming cut 5 bases from V and 6 bases from J; bases unmatched to any gene: 17. The length of the CDR3 is 17 residues. The germline V gene encodes CDR1 LNHDA and CDR2 SQIVND (reference sequence). Here the CDR3 reads CASSPLPGTFGGDTQYF. In DNA form, the CDR3 reads TGTGCCAGTAGTCCGTTGCCCGGGACCTTCGGGGGGGATACGCAGTATTTT. The full variable domain, with the rest looked up from reference TRBV19 and TRBJ2-3, is DGGITQSPKYLFRKEGQNVTLSCEQNLNHDAMYWYRQDPGQGLRLIYYSQIVNDFQKGDIAEGYSVSREKKESFPLTVTSAQKNPTAFYLCASSPLPGTFGGDTQYFGPGTRLTVL.

This rearrangement joins TRBV29-1 to TRBJ2-1, with 7 bases that match TRBD2. Germline values: CDR1 SQVTM, CDR2 ANQGSEA. This CDR3 contains 17 residues. After removal of 5 bases from V and 0 bases from J, the junction contained 13 bases not matched to a gene. The CDR3 bases are TGCAGCGTTCTGACCGGCGGGGGACCCCTCTCCTACAATGAGCAGTTCTTC. Its translation is CSVLTGGGPLSYNEQFF.